This entry describes one T cell receptor (beta chain). This specimen comes from a study of blood T cell repertoires in COVID-19. Per the germline V gene, CDR1 is MDHEN and CDR2 is SYDVKM. The CDR3 extends over 11 amino acids. Trimming shortened V by 6 bases and J by 2 bases, and 5 bases separated the two germline ends. The data were produced by immunoSEQ multiplex PCR, yet TCRdb's version contains in-frame clones alone and is incomplete. Of under 150,000 clones listed, 87% were seen once; the top ten hold around 2.3%. The TCR was taken from a man aged 50-59 years with active COVID-19. The chain couples TRBV28 to TRBJ2-7; no firm D call. The sequenced sample was peripheral blood. The CDR3 is CASSVTYEQYF. The CDR3 DNA is TGTGCCAGCAGCGTAACCTACGAGCAGTACTTC.